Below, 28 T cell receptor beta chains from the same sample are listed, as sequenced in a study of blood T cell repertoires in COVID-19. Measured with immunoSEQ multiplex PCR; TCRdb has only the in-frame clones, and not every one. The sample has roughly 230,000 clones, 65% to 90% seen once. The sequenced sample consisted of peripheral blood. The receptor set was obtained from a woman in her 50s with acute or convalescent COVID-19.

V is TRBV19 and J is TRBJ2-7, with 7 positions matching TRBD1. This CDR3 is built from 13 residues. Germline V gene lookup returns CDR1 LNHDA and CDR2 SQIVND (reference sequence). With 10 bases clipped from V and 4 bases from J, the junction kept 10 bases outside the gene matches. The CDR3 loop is CATSLGGAYEQYF. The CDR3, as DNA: TGTGCCACCAGTCTAGGGGGCGCGTACGAGCAGTACTTC.

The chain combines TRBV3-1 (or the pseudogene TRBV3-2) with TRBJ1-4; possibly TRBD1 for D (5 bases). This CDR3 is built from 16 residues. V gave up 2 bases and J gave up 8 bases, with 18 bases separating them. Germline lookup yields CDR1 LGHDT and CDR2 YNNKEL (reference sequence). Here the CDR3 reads CASSQTSLGAGEKLFF. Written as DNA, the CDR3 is TGTGCCAGCAGCCAAACTTCTCTCGGGGCGGGGGAAAAACTGTTTTTT.

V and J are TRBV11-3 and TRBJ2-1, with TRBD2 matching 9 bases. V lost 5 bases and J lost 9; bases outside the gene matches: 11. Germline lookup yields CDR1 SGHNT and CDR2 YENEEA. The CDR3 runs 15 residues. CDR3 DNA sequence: TGTGCCAGCAGCCCTCTGGCTAGCGGGAATGGTGAGCAGTTCTTC. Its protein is CASSPLASGNGEQFF.

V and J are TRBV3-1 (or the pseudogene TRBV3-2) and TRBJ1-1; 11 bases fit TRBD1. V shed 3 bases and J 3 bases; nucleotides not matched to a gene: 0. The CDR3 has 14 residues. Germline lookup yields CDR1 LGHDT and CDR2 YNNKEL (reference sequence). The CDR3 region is CASSQGQGDTEAFF. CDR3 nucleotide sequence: TGTGCCAGCAGCCAGGGACAGGGGGACACTGAAGCTTTCTTT.

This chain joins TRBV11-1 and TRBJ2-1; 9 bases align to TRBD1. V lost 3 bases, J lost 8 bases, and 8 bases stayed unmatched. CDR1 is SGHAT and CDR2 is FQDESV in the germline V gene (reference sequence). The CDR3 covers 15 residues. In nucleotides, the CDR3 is TGTGCCAGCAGCTTGGGGACAGGGATATCGCATGAGCAGTTCTTC. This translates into CASSLGTGISHEQFF. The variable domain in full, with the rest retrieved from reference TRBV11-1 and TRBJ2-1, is EAEVAQSPRYKITEKSQAVAFWCDPISGHATLYWYRQILGQGPELLVQFQDESVVDDSQLPKDRFSAERLKGVDSTLKIQPAELGDSAMYLCASSLGTGISHEQFFGPGTRLTVL.

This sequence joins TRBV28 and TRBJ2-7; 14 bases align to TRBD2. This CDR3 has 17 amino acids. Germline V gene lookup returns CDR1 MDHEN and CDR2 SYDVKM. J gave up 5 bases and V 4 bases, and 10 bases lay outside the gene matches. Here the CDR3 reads CASSSRLAGGQIHEQYF. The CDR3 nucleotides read TGTGCCAGCAGTTCTAGACTAGCGGGGGGGCAGATCCACGAGCAGTACTTC.

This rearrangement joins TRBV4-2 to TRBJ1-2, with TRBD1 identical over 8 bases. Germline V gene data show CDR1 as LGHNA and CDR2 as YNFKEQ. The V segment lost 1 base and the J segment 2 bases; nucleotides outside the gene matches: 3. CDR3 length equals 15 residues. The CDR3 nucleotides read TGTGCCAGCAGCCAAGGGGACAGGTTGAACTATGGCTACACCTTC. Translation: CASSQGDRLNYGYTF.

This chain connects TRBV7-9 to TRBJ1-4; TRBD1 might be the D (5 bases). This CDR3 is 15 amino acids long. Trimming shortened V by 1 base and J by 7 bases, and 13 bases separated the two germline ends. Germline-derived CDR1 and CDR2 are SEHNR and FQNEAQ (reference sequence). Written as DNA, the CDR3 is TGTGCCAGCAGCTTAGGGTCGGGGGAACCTGAAAAACTGTTTTTT. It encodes CASSLGSGEPEKLFF.

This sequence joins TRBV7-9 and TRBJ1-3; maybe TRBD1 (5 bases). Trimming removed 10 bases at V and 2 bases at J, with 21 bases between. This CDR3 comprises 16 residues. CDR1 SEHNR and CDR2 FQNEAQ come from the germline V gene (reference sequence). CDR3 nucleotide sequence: TGTGCCACCACCTACCTGGTAGGGGCCCCTGGAAACACCATATATTTT. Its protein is CATTYLVGAPGNTIYF.

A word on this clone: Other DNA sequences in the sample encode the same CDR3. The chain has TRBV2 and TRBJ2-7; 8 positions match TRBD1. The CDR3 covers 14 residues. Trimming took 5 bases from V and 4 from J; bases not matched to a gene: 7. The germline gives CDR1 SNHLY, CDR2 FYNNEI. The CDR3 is CASSSGTGAYEQYF. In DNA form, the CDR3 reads TGTGCCAGCAGTTCCGGGACAGGAGCGTACGAGCAGTACTTC.

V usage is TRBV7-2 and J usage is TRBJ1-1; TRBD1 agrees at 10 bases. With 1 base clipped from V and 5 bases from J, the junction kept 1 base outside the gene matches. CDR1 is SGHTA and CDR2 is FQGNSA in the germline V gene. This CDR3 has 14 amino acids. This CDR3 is CASSLGGQGTEAFF. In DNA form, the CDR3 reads TGTGCCAGCAGCTTAGGGGGACAGGGGACTGAAGCTTTCTTT.

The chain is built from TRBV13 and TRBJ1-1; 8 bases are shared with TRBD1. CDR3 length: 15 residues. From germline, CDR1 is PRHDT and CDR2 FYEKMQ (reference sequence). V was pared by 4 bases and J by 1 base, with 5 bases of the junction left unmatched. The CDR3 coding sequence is TGTGCCAGCAGCTCATGGACAGGGAGGAACACTGAAGCTTTCTTT. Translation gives CASSSWTGRNTEAFF. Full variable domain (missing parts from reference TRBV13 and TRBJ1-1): AAGVIQSPRHLIKEKRETATLKCYPIPRHDTVYWYQQGPGQDPQFLISFYEKMQSDKGSIPDRFSAQQFSDYHSELNMSSLELGDSALYFCASSSWTGRNTEAFFGQGTRLTVV.

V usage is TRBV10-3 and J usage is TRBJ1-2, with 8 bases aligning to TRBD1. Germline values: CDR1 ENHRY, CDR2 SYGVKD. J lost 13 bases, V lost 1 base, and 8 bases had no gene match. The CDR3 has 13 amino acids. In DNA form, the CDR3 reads TGTGCCATCAGTGAGTTGCAGGGGGCGTATATCACCTTC. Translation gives CAISELQGAYITF.

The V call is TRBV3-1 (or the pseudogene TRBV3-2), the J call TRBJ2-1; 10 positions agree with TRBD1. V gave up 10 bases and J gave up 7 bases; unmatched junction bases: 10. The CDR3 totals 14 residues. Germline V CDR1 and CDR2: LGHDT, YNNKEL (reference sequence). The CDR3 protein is CATQWDRGSNEQFF. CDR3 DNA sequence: TGTGCCACCCAGTGGGACAGGGGTTCGAATGAGCAGTTCTTC.

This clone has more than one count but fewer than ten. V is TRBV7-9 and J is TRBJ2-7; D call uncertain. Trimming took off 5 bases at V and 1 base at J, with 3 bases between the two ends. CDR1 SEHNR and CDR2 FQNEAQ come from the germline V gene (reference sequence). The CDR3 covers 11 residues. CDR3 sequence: CASSPSYEQYF. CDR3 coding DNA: TGTGCCAGCAGCCCTTCCTACGAGCAGTACTTC.

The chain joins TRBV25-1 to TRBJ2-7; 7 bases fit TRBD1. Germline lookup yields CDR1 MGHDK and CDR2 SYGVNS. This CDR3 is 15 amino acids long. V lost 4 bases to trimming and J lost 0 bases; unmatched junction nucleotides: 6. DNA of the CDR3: TGTGCCAGCAGTGGACAGGGCCTCAGCTCCTACGAGCAGTACTTC. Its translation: CASSGQGLSSYEQYF.

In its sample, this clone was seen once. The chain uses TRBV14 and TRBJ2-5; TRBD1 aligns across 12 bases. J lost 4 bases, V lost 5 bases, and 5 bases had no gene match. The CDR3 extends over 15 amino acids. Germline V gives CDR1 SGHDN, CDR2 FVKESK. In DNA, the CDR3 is TGTGCCAGCAGCTCCCGGGACAGGGGGCTAGAGACCCAGTACTTC. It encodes CASSSRDRGLETQYF. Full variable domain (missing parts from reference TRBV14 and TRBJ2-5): EAGVTQFPSHSVIEKGQTVTLRCDPISGHDNLYWYRRVMGKEIKFLLHFVKESKQDESGMPNNRFLAERTGGTYSTLKVQPAELEDSGVYFCASSSRDRGLETQYFGPGTRLLVL.

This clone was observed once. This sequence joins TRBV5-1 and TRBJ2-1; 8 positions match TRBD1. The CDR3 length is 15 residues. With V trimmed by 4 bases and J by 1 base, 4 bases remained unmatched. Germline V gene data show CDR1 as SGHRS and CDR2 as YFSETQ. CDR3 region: CASSKGQDSYNEQFF. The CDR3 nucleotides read TGCGCCAGCAGCAAGGGACAGGATTCCTACAATGAGCAGTTCTTC.

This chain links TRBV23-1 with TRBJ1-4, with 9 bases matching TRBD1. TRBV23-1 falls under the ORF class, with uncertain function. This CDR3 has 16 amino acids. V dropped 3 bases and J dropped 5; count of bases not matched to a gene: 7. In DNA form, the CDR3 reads TGCGCCAGCAGTCACTCAAGACAGGGGGGGAATGAAAAACTGTTTTTT. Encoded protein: CASSHSRQGGNEKLFF.

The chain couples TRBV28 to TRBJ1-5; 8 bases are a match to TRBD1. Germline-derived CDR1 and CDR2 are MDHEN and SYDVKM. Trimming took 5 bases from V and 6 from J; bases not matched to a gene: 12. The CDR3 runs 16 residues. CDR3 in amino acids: CASSENRGDDSQPQHF. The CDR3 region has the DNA TGTGCCAGCAGTGAAAACAGGGGGGACGATTCTCAGCCCCAGCATTTT.

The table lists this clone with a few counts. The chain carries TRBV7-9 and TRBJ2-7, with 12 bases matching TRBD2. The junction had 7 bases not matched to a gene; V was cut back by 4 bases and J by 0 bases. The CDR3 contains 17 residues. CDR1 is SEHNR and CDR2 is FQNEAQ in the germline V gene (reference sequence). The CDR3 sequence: CASSSRTSGASSYEQYF. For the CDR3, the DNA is TGTGCCAGCAGCTCGCGGACTAGCGGGGCAAGCTCCTACGAGCAGTACTTC.

CDR3 amino acids: CASSRASGTNTGELFF. In DNA, the CDR3 is TGTGCCAGCAGTAGGGCTAGCGGGACGAACACCGGGGAGCTGTTTTTT. The chain joins TRBV2 to TRBJ2-2; TRBD2 matches 9 bases. With 5 bases clipped from V and 0 bases from J, the junction kept 4 bases outside the gene matches. Germline V gives CDR1 SNHLY, CDR2 FYNNEI. The CDR3 spans 16 residues.

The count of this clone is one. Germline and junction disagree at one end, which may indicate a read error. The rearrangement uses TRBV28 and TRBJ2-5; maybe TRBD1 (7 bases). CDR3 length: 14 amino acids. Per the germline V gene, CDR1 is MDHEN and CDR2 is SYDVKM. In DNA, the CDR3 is TGTGCCAGCAGGGACTGGGGGGTTAACCGGGACAGAGACTTC. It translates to CASRDWGVNRDRDF.

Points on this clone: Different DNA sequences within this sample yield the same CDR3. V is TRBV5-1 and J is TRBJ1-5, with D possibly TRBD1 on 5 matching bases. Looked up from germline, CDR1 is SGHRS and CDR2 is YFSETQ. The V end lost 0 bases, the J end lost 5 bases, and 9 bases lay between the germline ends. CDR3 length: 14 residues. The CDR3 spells CASSLEGGDQPQHF. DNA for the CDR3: TGCGCCAGCAGCTTGGAGGGAGGGGATCAGCCCCAGCATTTT.

The CDR3 is CASSWGGLDDYGYTF. The CDR3, as DNA: TGTGCCAGCAGTTGGGGGGGTTTAGACGACTATGGCTACACCTTC. The V call is TRBV28, the J call TRBJ1-2; D may be TRBD1 (5 bases). CDR3 size: 15 residues. The V end was cut by 4 bases, the J end by 3 bases, with 15 bases between. The germline CDR1 and CDR2 sequences are MDHEN and SYDVKM.

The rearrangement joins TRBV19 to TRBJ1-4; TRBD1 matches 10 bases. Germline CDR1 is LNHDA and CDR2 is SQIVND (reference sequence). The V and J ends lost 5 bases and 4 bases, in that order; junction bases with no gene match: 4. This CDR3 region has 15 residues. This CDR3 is CASSVGQGDNEKLFF. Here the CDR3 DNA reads TGTGCCAGTAGTGTTGGACAGGGGGATAATGAAAAACTGTTTTTT.

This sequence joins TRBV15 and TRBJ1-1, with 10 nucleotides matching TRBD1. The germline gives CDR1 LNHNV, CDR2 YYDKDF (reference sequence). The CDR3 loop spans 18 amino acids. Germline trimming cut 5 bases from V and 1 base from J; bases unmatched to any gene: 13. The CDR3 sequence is CATSPTRDRGRRNTEAFF. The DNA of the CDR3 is TGTGCCACCAGCCCAACCCGGGACAGGGGAAGAAGGAACACTGAAGCTTTCTTT.

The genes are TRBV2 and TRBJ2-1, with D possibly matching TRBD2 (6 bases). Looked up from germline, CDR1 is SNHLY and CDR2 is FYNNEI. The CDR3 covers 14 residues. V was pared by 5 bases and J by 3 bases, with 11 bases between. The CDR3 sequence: CASSPTSFYNEQFF. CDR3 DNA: TGTGCCAGCAGTCCTACTAGCTTCTACAATGAGCAGTTCTTC. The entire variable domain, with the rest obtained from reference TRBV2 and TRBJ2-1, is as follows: EPEVTQTPSHQVTQMGQEVILRCVPISNHLYFYWYRQILGQKVEFLVSFYNNEISEKSEIFDDQFSVERPDGSNFTLKIRSTKLEDSAMYFCASSPTSFYNEQFFGPGTRLTVL.